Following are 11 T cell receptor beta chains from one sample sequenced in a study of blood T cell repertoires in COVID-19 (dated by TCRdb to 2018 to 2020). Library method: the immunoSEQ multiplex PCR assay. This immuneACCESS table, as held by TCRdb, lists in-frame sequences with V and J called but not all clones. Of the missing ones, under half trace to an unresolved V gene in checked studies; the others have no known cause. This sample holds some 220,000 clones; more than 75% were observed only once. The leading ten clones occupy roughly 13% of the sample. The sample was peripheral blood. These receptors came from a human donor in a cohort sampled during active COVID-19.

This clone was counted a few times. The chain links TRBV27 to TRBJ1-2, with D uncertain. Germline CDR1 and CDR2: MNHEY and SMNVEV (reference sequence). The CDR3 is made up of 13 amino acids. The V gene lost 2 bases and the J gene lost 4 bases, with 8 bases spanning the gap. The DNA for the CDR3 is TGTGCCAGCAGTTTAAACCAGTTCTATGGCTACACCTTC. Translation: CASSLNQFYGYTF.

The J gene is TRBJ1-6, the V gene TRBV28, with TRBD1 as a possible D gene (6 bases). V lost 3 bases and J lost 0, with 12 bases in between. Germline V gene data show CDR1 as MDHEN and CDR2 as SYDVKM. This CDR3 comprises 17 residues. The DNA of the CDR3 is TGTGCCAGCAGTTTTGAGGGGGGGAGCTCCTATAATTCACCCCTCCACTTT. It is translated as CASSFEGGSSYNSPLHF.

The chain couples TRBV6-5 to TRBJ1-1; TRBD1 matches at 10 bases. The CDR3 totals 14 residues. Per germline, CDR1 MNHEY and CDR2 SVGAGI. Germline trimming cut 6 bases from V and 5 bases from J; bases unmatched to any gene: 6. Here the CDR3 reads CASSLGQGDTEAFF. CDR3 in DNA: TGTGCCAGCAGCCTCGGACAGGGGGATACTGAAGCTTTCTTT.

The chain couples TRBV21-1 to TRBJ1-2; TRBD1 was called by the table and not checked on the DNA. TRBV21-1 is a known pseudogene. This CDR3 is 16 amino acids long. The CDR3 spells CASSKAGGRGLNGYTF. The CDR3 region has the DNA TGTGCCAGCAGCAAAGCGGGGGGCAGGGGGCTAAATGGCTACACCTTC.

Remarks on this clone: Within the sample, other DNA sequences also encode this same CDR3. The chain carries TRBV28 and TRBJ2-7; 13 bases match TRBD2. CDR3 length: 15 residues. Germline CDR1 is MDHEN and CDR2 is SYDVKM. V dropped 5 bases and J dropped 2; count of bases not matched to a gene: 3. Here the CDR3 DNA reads TGTGCCAGCAGTGGGGGACTAGCGGGGACCTACGAGCAGTACTTC. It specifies CASSGGLAGTYEQYF.

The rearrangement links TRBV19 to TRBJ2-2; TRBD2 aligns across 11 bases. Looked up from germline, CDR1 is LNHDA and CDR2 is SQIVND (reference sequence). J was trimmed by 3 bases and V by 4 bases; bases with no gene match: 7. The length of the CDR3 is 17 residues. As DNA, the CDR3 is TGTGCCAGTAGTAAGGTAGCGGGAGGGCCGGACACCGGGGAGCTGTTTTTT. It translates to CASSKVAGGPDTGELFF.

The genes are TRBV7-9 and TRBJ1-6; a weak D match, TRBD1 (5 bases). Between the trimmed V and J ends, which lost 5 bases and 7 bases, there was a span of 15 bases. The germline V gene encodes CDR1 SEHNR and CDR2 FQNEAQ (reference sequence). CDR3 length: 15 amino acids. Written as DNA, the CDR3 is TGTGCCAGCAGCGGCGTGTTAGGGGTCAATTCACCCCTCCACTTT. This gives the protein CASSGVLGVNSPLHF.

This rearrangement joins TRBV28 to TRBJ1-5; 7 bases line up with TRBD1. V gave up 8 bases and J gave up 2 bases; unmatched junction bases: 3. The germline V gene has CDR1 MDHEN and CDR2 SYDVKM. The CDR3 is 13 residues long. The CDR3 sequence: CASGDSGNQPQHF. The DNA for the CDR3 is TGTGCCAGCGGGGACAGCGGCAATCAGCCCCAGCATTTT.

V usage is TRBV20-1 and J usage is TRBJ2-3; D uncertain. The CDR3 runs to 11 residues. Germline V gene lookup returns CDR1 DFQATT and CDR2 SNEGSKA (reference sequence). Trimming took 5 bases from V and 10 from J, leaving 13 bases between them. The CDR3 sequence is CSAPGPPSQYF. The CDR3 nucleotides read TGCAGTGCTCCCGGTCCACCTTCGCAGTATTTT.

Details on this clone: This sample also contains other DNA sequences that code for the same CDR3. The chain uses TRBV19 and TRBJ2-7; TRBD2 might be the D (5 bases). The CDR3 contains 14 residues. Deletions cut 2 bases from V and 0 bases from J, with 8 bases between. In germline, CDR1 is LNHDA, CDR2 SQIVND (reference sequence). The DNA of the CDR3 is TGTGCCAGTAGTATACAGGACTCCTCCTACGAGCAGTACTTC. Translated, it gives CASSIQDSSYEQYF.

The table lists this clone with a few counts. Written as DNA, the CDR3 is TGTGCCAGCAGTTCCCATAGCGGGAGGGCCGGCAATGAGCAGTTCTTC. Amino acid sequence: CASSSHSGRAGNEQFF. The chain recombines TRBV28 with TRBJ2-1; 11 bases are a match to TRBD2. This CDR3 has 16 amino acids. Trimming at V came to 4 bases and at J to 6 bases, leaving 8 bases not matched to a gene. Germline lookup yields CDR1 MDHEN and CDR2 SYDVKM.